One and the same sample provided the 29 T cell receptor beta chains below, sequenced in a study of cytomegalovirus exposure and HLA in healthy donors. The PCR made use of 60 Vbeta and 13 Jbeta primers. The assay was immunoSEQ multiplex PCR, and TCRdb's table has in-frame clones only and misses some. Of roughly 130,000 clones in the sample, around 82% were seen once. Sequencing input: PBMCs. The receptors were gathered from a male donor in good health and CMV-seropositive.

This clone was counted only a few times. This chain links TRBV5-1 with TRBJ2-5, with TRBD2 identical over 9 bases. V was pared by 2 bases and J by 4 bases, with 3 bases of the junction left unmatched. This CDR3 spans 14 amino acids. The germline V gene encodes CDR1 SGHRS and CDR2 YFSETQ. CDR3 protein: CASSFSGRGETQYF. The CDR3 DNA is TGCGCCAGCAGCTTTAGCGGGAGAGGAGAGACCCAGTACTTC.

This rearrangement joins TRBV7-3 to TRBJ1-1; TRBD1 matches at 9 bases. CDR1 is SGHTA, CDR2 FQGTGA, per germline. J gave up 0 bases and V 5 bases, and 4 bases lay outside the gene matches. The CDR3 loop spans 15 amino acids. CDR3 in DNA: TGTGCCAGCAGCCCAGGGACAGGGATGAACACTGAAGCTTTCTTT. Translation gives CASSPGTGMNTEAFF.

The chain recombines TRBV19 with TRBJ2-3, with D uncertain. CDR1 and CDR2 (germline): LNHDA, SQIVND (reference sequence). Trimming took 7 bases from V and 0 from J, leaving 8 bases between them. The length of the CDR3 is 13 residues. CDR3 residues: CASIESSTDTQYF. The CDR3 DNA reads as TGTGCCAGTATTGAGTCCAGCACAGATACGCAGTATTTT. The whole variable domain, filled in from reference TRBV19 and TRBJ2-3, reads DGGITQSPKYLFRKEGQNVTLSCEQNLNHDAMYWYRQDPGQGLRLIYYSQIVNDFQKGDIAEGYSVSREKKESFPLTVTSAQKNPTAFYLCASIESSTDTQYFGPGTRLTVL.

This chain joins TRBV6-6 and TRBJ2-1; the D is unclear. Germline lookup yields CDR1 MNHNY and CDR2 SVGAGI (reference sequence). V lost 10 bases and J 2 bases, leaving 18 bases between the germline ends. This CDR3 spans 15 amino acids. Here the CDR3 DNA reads TGTGCCACCTCCCCGCAGCGAGCGCCCTACAATGAGCAGTTCTTC. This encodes CATSPQRAPYNEQFF.

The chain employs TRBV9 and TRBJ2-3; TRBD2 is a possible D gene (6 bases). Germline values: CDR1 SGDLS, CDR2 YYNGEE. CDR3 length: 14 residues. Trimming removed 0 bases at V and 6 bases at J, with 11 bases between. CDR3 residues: CASSVDGTGDTQYF. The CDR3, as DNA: TGTGCCAGCAGCGTAGACGGGACTGGGGATACGCAGTATTTT.

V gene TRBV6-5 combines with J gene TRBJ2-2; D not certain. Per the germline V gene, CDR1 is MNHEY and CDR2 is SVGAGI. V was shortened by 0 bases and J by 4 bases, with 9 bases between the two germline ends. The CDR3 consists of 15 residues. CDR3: CASSYSAPPTGELFF. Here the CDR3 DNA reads TGTGCCAGCAGTTACTCGGCCCCACCCACCGGGGAGCTGTTTTTT.

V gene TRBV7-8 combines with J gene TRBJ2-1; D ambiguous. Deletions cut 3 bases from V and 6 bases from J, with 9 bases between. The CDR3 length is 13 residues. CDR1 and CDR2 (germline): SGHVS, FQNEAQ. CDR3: CASSLNTGNEQFF. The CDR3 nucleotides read TGTGCCAGCAGCTTGAACACGGGCAATGAGCAGTTCTTC.

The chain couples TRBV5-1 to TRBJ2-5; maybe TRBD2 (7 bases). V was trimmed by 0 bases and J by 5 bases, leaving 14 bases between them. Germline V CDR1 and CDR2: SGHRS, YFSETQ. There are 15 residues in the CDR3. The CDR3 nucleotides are TGCGCCAGCAGCTTGGGTCTTGAGGGGGGGGAGACCCAGTACTTC. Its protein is CASSLGLEGGETQYF.

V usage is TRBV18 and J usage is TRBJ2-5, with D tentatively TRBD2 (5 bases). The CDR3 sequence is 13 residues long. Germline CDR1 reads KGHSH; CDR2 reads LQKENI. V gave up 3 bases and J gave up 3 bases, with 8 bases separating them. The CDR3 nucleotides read TGTGCCAGCTCACCGAGGGCGGAAGAGACCCAGTACTTC. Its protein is CASSPRAEETQYF.

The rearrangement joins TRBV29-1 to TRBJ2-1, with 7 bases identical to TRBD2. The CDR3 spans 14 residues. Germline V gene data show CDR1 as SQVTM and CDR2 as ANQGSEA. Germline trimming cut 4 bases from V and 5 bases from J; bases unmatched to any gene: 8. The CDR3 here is CSVALLAVNNEQFF. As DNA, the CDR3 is TGCAGCGTTGCCCTCCTAGCGGTAAACAATGAGCAGTTCTTC.

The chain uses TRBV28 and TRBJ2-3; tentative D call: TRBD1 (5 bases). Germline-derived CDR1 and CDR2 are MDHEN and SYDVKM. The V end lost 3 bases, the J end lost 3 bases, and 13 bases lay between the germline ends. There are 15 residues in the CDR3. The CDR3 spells CASSLSGQGTDTQYF. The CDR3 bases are TGTGCCAGCAGTTTGTCAGGTCAGGGTACAGATACGCAGTATTTT.

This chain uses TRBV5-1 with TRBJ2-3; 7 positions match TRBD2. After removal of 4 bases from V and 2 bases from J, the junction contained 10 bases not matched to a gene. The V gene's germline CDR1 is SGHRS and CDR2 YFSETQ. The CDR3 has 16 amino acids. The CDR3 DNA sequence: TGCGCCAGCAGCCCCTCTCCGGGAGGCCACACAGATACGCAGTATTTT. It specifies CASSPSPGGHTDTQYF.

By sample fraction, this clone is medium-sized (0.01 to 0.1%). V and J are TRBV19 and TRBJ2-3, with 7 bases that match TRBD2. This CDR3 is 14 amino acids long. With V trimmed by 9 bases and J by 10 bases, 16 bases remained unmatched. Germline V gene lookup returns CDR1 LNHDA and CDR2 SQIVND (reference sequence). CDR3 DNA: TGTGCCAGCAGTGAAAGGTGGGAGGGCAAGGCGCAGTATTTT. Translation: CASSERWEGKAQYF.

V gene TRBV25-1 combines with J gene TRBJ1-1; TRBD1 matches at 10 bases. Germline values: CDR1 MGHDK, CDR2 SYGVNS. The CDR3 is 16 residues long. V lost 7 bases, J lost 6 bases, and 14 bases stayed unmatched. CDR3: CASKVFTTGGSAEAFF. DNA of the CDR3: TGTGCCAGCAAAGTATTCACGACAGGGGGCTCGGCTGAAGCTTTCTTT.

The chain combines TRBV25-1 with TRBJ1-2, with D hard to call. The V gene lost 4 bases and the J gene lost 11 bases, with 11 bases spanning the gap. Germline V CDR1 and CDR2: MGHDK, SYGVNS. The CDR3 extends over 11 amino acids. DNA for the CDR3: TGTGCCAGCAGTGTAGCGCATTTATACACCTTC. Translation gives CASSVAHLYTF.

The chain's CDR3 is CATRLARAEQFF. CDR3 nucleotides: TGTGCCACTAGACTAGCGAGGGCTGAGCAGTTCTTC. The chain is built from TRBV11-2 and TRBJ2-1; 8 bases are shared with TRBD2. The CDR3 sequence is 12 residues long. The V gene's germline CDR1 is SGHAT and CDR2 FQNNGV. V trimming: 10 bases; J trimming: 9 bases; junction bases outside the gene matches: 8. The variable domain in full, completed from reference TRBV11-2 and TRBJ2-1, reads EAGVAQSPRYKIIEKRQSVAFWCNPISGHATLYWYQQILGQGPKLLIQFQNNGVVDDSQLPKDRFSAERLKGVDSTLKIQPAKLEDSAVYLCATRLARAEQFFGPGTRLTVL.

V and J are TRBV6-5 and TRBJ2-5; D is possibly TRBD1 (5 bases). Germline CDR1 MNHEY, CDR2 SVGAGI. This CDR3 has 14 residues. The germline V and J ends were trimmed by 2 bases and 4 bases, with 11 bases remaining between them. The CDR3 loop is CASSYVRASETQYF. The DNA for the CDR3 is TGTGCCAGCAGTTACGTCAGGGCGTCAGAGACCCAGTACTTC.

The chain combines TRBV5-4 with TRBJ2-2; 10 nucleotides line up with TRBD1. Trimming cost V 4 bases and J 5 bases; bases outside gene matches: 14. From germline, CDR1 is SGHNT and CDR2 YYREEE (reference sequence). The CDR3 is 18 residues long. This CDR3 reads CASSRDRGGGPGTGELFF. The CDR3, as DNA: TGTGCCAGCAGCCGGGACAGGGGCGGGGGGCCTGGGACCGGGGAGCTGTTTTTT.

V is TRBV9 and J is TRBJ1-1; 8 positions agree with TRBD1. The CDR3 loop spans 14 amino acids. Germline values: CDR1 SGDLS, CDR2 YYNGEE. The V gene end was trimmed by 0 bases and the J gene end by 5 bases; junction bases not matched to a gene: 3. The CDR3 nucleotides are TGTGCCAGCAGCGTAGCTACAGGGGGAACTGAAGCTTTCTTT. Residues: CASSVATGGTEAFF.

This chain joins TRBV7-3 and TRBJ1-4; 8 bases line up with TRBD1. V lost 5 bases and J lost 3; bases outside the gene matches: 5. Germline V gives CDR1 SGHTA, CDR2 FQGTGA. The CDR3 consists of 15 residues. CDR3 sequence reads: CASSLLTGANEKLFF. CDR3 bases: TGTGCCAGCAGCCTATTGACAGGGGCTAATGAAAAACTGTTTTTT.

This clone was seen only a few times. CDR3 in DNA: TGCGCCAGCAGCCCAGTAGGACAGACCCAAGAGACCCAGTACTTC. Its translation: CASSPVGQTQETQYF. The V and J genes are TRBV4-1 and TRBJ2-5; TRBD1 might be the D (6 bases). Germline loops: CDR1 MGHRA, CDR2 YSYEKL. This CDR3 contains 15 residues. Trimming took off 4 bases at V and 1 base at J, with 13 bases between the two ends.

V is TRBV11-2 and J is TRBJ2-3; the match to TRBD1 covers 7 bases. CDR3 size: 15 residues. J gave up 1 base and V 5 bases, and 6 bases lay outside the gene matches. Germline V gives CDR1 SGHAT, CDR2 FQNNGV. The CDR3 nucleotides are TGTGCCAGCAGCCTCGGACAGGCCGGCACAGATACGCAGTATTTT. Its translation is CASSLGQAGTDTQYF. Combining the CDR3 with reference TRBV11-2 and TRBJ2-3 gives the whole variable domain EAGVAQSPRYKIIEKRQSVAFWCNPISGHATLYWYQQILGQGPKLLIQFQNNGVVDDSQLPKDRFSAERLKGVDSTLKIQPAKLEDSAVYLCASSLGQAGTDTQYFGPGTRLTVL.

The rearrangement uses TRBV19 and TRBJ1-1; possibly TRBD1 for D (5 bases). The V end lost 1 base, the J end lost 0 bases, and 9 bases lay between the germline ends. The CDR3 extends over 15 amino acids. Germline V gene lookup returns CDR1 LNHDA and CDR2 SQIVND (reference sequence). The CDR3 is CASSIGGTMNTEAFF. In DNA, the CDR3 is TGTGCCAGTAGTATAGGTGGGACTATGAACACTGAAGCTTTCTTT.

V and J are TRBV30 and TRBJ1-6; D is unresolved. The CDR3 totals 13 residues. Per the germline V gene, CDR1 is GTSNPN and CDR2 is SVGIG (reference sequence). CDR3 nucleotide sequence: TGTGCGGCAGTGCGGGTAGAAAATTCACCCCTCCACTTT. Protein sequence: CAAVRVENSPLHF. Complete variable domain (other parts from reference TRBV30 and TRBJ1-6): SQTIHQWPATLVQPVGSPLSLECTVEGTSNPNLYWYRQAAGRGLQLLFYSVGIGQISSEVPQNLSASRPQDRQFILSSKKLLLSDSGFYLCAAVRVENSPLHFGNGTRLTVT.

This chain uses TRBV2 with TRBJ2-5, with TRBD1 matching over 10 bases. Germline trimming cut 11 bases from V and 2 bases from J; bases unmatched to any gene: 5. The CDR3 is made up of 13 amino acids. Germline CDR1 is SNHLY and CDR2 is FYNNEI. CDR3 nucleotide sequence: TGTGCCGGGGGACAGGGGTGGCAAGAGACCCAGTACTTC. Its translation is CAGGQGWQETQYF.

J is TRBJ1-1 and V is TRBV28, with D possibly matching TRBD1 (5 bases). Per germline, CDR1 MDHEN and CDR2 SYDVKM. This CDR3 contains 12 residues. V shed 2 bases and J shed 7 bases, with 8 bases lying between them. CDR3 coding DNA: TGTGCCAGCAGTTTAGGGGCTTATGAAGCTTTCTTT. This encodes CASSLGAYEAFF.

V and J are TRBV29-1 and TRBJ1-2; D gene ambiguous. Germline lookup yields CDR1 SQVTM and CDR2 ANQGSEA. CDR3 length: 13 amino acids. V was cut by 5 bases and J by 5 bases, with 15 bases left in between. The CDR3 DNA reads TGCAGCGTTAGACCCCCCGGGTCGTATGGCTACACCTTC. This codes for CSVRPPGSYGYTF.

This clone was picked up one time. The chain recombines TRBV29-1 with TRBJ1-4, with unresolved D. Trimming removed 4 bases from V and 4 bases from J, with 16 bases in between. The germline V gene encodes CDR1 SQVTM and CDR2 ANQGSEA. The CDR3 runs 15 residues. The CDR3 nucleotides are TGCAGCGTTGCTCTTGCGGCGCTTAGTAATGAAAAACTGTTTTTT. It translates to CSVALAALSNEKLFF. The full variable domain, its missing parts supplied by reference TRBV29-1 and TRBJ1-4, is SAVISQKPSRDICQRGTSLTIQCQVDSQVTMMFWYRQQPGQSLTLIATANQGSEATYESGFVIDKFPISRPNLTFSTLTVSNMSPEDSSIYLCSVALAALSNEKLFFGSGTQLSVL.

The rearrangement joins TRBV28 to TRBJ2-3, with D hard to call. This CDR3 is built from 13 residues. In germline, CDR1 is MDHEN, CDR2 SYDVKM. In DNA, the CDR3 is TGTGCATCAACGGGTCGCCTCACAGATACGCAGTATTTT. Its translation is CASTGRLTDTQYF.